Presented here are 2 T cell receptor beta chains from one specimen sequenced in a study of blood T cell repertoires in COVID-19. Clones were sequenced by immunoSEQ multiplex PCR, and TCRdb holds only the in-frame ones, with some missing. There are more than 85,000 clones in the sample; roughly 86% occur only once, and 9.9% lies in the top ten. The material sequenced was peripheral blood. These receptors all stem from a man aged 40-50 years with active or convalescent COVID-19.

The chain recombines TRBV10-3 with TRBJ2-7; D possibly corresponds to TRBD1 (5 bases). Germline lookup yields CDR1 ENHRY and CDR2 SYGVKD. V gave up 6 bases and J gave up 5 bases, with 14 bases separating them. The CDR3 contains 13 residues. CDR3 DNA: TGTGCCATCAGGGGGATATTAGGGGACGAGCAGTACTTC. This translates into CAIRGILGDEQYF.

The gene calls are TRBV20-1 and TRBJ2-3, with D uncertain. CDR3 length equals 13 residues. The germline gives CDR1 DFQATT, CDR2 SNEGSKA (reference sequence). V gave up 3 bases and J gave up 4 bases, with 11 bases separating them. The CDR3 here is CSASGVSADTQYF. For the CDR3, the DNA is TGCAGTGCTAGTGGTGTGAGCGCAGATACGCAGTATTTT.